The 10 T cell receptor beta chains below come from one sample, sequenced in a study of vaccination and CD4 T cells after COVID-19. No antigen has been identified for these receptors. Sequenced with the Oncomine TCR Beta short-read assay was DNA taken from cultured CD4+ T cells. TCRdb analysed the PCR reads with MiXCR anew, one entry per CDR3 protein. The top ten clones hold about 25% of a sample with fewer than 4,500 distinct CDR3 sequences, less than 25% of them seen once. Described treatment: approximately nine-day PBMC culture with coronavirus spike peptide pools or control peptides (ViraFEST assay). Harvesting of the unexposed donor's CD4+ T cells predated the COVID-19 pandemic (2011-2018). Material: CD4+ T cells from blood, cultured in vitro. Receptors were obtained from a human donor in good health.

The V gene is TRBV30, the J gene TRBJ2-7; D ambiguous. In germline, CDR1 is GTSNPN, CDR2 SVGIG (reference sequence). CDR3 size: 13 residues. Trimming took off 3 bases at V and 0 bases at J, with 9 bases between the two ends. CDR3 residues: CAWRVDNSYEQYF. CDR3 in DNA: TGTGCCTGGAGAGTAGACAACTCCTACGAGCAGTACTTC.

Only a few counts were recorded for this clonotype. V gene TRBV4-3 combines with J gene TRBJ2-3; tentatively, D is TRBD1 (6 bases). Trimming took 3 bases from V and 4 from J, leaving 23 bases between them. CDR3 length equals 18 residues. Germline CDR1 reads LGHNA; CDR2 reads YSLEER. The CDR3 DNA reads as TGCGCCAGCAGCCATGTTCGCGGAGACAGGAGATCCCCAGATACGCAGTATTTT. Protein sequence: CASSHVRGDRRSPDTQYF.

This clonotype was recorded a few times. J is TRBJ1-6 and V is TRBV30, with D unclear. Trimming pared 0 bases from V and 8 bases from J, leaving 5 bases between. The length of the CDR3 is 12 residues. CDR1 and CDR2 from the germline V gene are GTSNPN and SVGIG (reference sequence). The CDR3 region has the DNA TGTGCCTGGAGTGTAGGAGATTCACCCCTCCACTTT. Encoded protein: CAWSVGDSPLHF.

The chain recombines TRBV7-8 with TRBJ1-1; tentatively, D is TRBD1 (5 bases). CDR3 size: 14 residues. The germline V gene has CDR1 SGHVS and CDR2 FQNEAQ. The V end lost 10 bases, the J end lost 1 base, and 16 bases lay between the germline ends. CDR3 nucleotide sequence: TGTGCCAATGGGGACTGGGCCAAGAACACTGAAGCTTTCTTT. Protein product: CANGDWAKNTEAFF. Full variable domain (remainder filled in from reference TRBV7-8 and TRBJ1-1): GAGVSQSPRYKVAKRGQDVALRCDPISGHVSLFWYQQALGQGPEFLTYFQNEAQLDKSGLPSDRFFAERPEGSVSTLKIQRTQQEDSAVYLCANGDWAKNTEAFFGQGTRLTVV.

This chain joins TRBV11-3 and TRBJ2-7; D unclear. The CDR3 consists of 13 residues. The V end was cut by 5 bases, the J end by 6 bases, with 14 bases between. Germline CDR1 SGHNT, CDR2 YENEEA. CDR3 loop: CASSLLGGSEQYF. In DNA form, the CDR3 reads TGTGCCAGCAGCCTCCTTGGTGGGTCCGAGCAGTACTTC.

The CDR3 DNA sequence: TGTGCCAGCCTGAAACGGGCTAGCACAGATACGCAGTATTTT. The encoded protein is CASLKRASTDTQYF. This chain links TRBV2 with TRBJ2-3; D is unclear. Between the trimmed V and J ends, which lost 8 bases and 0 bases, there was a span of 12 bases. The CDR3 loop spans 14 amino acids. Looked up from germline, CDR1 is SNHLY and CDR2 is FYNNEI.

A few counts support this clonotype. The chain is built from TRBV20-1 and TRBJ1-4, with a weak D call TRBD1 (5 bases). From germline, CDR1 is DFQATT and CDR2 SNEGSKA (reference sequence). V gave up 6 bases and J gave up 2 bases, with 10 bases separating them. The CDR3 is 13 amino acids. CDR3 loop: CSAGGGTNEKLFF. CDR3 coding DNA: TGCAGTGCCGGGGGTGGCACTAATGAAAAACTGTTTTTT.

The table lists this clonotype with a few counts. The rearrangement uses TRBV7-2 and TRBJ2-1; D is ambiguous. Germline V gene data show CDR1 as SGHTA and CDR2 as FQGNSA. V was shortened by 0 bases and J by 2 bases, with 2 bases between the two germline ends. The CDR3 has 13 amino acids. CDR3 bases: TGTGCCAGCAGCTTAGCAGCCTACAATGAGCAGTTCTTC. Translated, it gives CASSLAAYNEQFF.

This clonotype is medium-sized by share. The rearrangement joins TRBV27 to TRBJ1-1; 10 nucleotides match TRBD1. This CDR3 has 16 amino acids. V lost 3 bases, J lost 3 bases, and 7 bases stayed unmatched. CDR1 is MNHEY, CDR2 SMNVEV, per germline (reference sequence). The CDR3 sequence: CASSFRPGTGDTEAFF. CDR3 coding DNA: TGTGCCAGCAGTTTCCGCCCCGGGACAGGGGACACTGAAGCTTTCTTT.

This chain joins TRBV5-1 and TRBJ2-6; D may correspond to TRBD1 or TRBD2 (5 bases each). V lost 4 bases to trimming and J lost 0 bases, with 17 bases between them. The length of the CDR3 is 18 residues. Germline V gives CDR1 SGHRS, CDR2 YFSETQ. CDR3 coding DNA: TGCGCCAGCAGCGTCCTCCGGGACGCCAGCTCTGGGGCCAACGTCCTGACTTTC. Translation: CASSVLRDASSGANVLTF.